The 14 T cell receptor beta chains below all came from one sample that was sequenced in a study of beta chain features in type 1 diabetes. Expressed TCRB transcripts were sequenced, since all the RNA that had been isolated was reverse transcribed. Measured with immunoSEQ multiplex PCR; TCRdb has only the in-frame clones, and not every one. The data contain 450,000 or so clones, 9.5% to 12% of them singletons. The sample consisted of naive CD4+ T cells from blood. The origin of the receptors is a woman between 18 and 29 years old in good health.

This clone appeared a few times. The chain has TRBV28 and TRBJ1-2; possibly TRBD1 for D (6 bases). Looked up from germline, CDR1 is MDHEN and CDR2 is SYDVKM. This CDR3 region has 11 residues. V was clipped by 10 bases and J by 4 bases, with 10 bases between them. For the CDR3, the DNA is TGTGCCATCACAGGGCTCTATGGCTACACCTTC. Its translation: CAITGLYGYTF.

V is TRBV19 and J is TRBJ1-2, with TRBD1 matching over 8 bases. CDR3 length equals 14 residues. The V gene end was trimmed by 4 bases and the J gene end by 8 bases; junction bases not matched to a gene: 9. Germline values: CDR1 LNHDA, CDR2 SQIVND (reference sequence). The CDR3 region is CASSTPRQGYGYTF. As DNA, the CDR3 is TGTGCCAGTAGTACCCCTCGACAGGGGTACGGCTACACCTTC. The full variable domain, in which reference TRBV19 and TRBJ1-2 provide the parts outside the CDR3, is DGGITQSPKYLFRKEGQNVTLSCEQNLNHDAMYWYRQDPGQGLRLIYYSQIVNDFQKGDIAEGYSVSREKKESFPLTVTSAQKNPTAFYLCASSTPRQGYGYTFGSGTRLTVV.

This clone was seen only a few times. The chain joins TRBV28 to TRBJ2-1; D gene ambiguous. Germline V gene sequence: CDR1 MDHEN, CDR2 SYDVKM. The V end was cut by 3 bases, the J end by 7 bases, with 7 bases between. The CDR3 contains 12 residues. CDR3: CASSFRRNEQFF. CDR3 nucleotides: TGTGCCAGCAGTTTCCGACGTAATGAGCAGTTCTTC. Full variable domain (missing parts from reference TRBV28 and TRBJ2-1): DVKVTQSSRYLVKRTGEKVFLECVQDMDHENMFWYRQDPGLGLRLIYFSYDVKMKEKGDIPEGYSVSREKKERFSLILESASTNQTSMYLCASSFRRNEQFFGPGTRLTVL.

V usage is TRBV9 and J usage is TRBJ2-7, with a possible D match to TRBD1 (5 bases). Germline loops: CDR1 SGDLS, CDR2 YYNGEE. The V end lost 3 bases, the J end lost 4 bases, and 14 bases lay between the germline ends. The CDR3 has 14 residues. The CDR3 reads CASSAGNAEYEQYF. The CDR3 region has the DNA TGTGCCAGCAGCGCAGGGAATGCGGAATACGAGCAGTACTTC.

The chain joins TRBV9 to TRBJ2-7; D possibly uses TRBD1 or TRBD2 (5 bases each). Germline CDR1 SGDLS, CDR2 YYNGEE. The CDR3 runs to 13 residues. V was trimmed by 6 bases and J by 6 bases, leaving 16 bases between them. As DNA, the CDR3 is TGTGCCAGCACCAGGGACCCAGGCTCCGAGCAGTACTTC. Its protein product is CASTRDPGSEQYF.

The J gene is TRBJ2-1, the V gene TRBV7-2, with 9 bases fitting TRBD1. With 4 bases clipped from V and 6 bases from J, the junction kept 1 base outside the gene matches. The CDR3 loop spans 13 amino acids. Germline V gene lookup returns CDR1 SGHTA and CDR2 FQGNSA. In DNA, the CDR3 is TGTGCCAGCAGCTCGGACAGGGGCAATGAGCAGTTCTTC. Translating it yields CASSSDRGNEQFF.

This clone showed up just a few times. The chain links TRBV7-3 to TRBJ2-1; D is undetermined. This CDR3 has 15 residues. The V end was cut by 1 base, the J end by 4 bases, with 11 bases between. Germline V gives CDR1 SGHTA, CDR2 FQGTGA. The CDR3 sequence: CASSLSQPEYNEQFF. The CDR3, as DNA: TGTGCCAGCAGCTTAAGTCAGCCAGAATACAATGAGCAGTTCTTC.

This chain uses TRBV19 with TRBJ2-2; perhaps TRBD1 as D (6 bases). The germline V gene has CDR1 LNHDA and CDR2 SQIVND (reference sequence). This CDR3 is built from 15 residues. Trimming shortened V by 6 bases and J by 2 bases, and 13 bases separated the two germline ends. CDR3 DNA: TGTGCCAGTAGCCCCCAGGGGATTAACACCGGGGAGCTGTTTTTT. Protein sequence: CASSPQGINTGELFF.

This clone was counted between two and nine times. V gene TRBV9 combines with J gene TRBJ2-2; no clear D gene. The V end lost 0 bases, the J end lost 0 bases, and 6 bases lay between the germline ends. In germline, CDR1 is SGDLS, CDR2 YYNGEE. This CDR3 contains 15 residues. The DNA for the CDR3 is TGTGCCAGCAGCGTAGGGCTAGCGAACACCGGGGAGCTGTTTTTT. It specifies CASSVGLANTGELFF.

This clone was counted a few times. The chain joins TRBV4-3 to TRBJ2-1; tentative D call: TRBD2 (5 bases). CDR3 length: 15 amino acids. The V end was cut by 4 bases, the J end by 0 bases, with 10 bases between. Germline V gives CDR1 LGHNA, CDR2 YSLEER. In DNA, the CDR3 is TGCGCCAGCAGCCGAACCGGGGTCTCCTACAATGAGCAGTTCTTC. Its protein product is CASSRTGVSYNEQFF.

This chain links TRBV18 with TRBJ2-5; possibly TRBD2 for D (6 bases). The CDR3 totals 15 residues. V lost 3 bases, J lost 9 bases, and 20 bases lay in between. Germline V gene lookup returns CDR1 KGHSH and CDR2 LQKENI. The CDR3 region has the DNA TGTGCCAGCTCACCTAGCGGAAGCTCCAGTTTGGCCCAGTACTTC. Protein product: CASSPSGSSSLAQYF. Drawing the rest from reference TRBV18 and TRBJ2-5, the complete variable domain is NAGVMQNPRHLVRRRGQEARLRCSPMKGHSHVYWYRQLPEEGLKFMVYLQKENIIDESGMPKERFSAEFPKEGPSILRIQQVVRGDSAAYFCASSPSGSSSLAQYFGPGTRLLVL.

This clone was counted a few times. The gene calls are TRBV16 and TRBJ2-7; D remains ambiguous. The V end lost 2 bases, the J end lost 3 bases, and 11 bases lay between the germline ends. Germline values: CDR1 KGHSY, CDR2 FQNENV. This CDR3 region has 14 residues. Here the CDR3 DNA reads TGTGCCAGCAGCCAAACATGGGGAAGCTACGAGCAGTACTTC. Its translation: CASSQTWGSYEQYF.

The J gene is TRBJ1-6, the V gene TRBV9; tentative D call: TRBD1 (5 bases). Germline assignment: CDR1 SGDLS and CDR2 YYNGEE. The V gene lost 3 bases and the J gene lost 10 bases, with 14 bases spanning the gap. The CDR3 has 14 amino acids. The CDR3 region is CASSEGTLRSPLHF. The CDR3 nucleotides read TGTGCCAGCAGCGAGGGGACGCTGCGGTCACCCCTCCACTTT.

This clone has just a few counts. J is TRBJ2-7 and V is TRBV5-1, with no clear D. Germline V CDR1 and CDR2: SGHRS, YFSETQ. CDR3 length: 14 amino acids. V was shortened by 0 bases and J by 0 bases, with 7 bases between the two germline ends. For the CDR3, the DNA is TGCGCCAGCAGCTTGGTTAGTAGCTCCTACGAGCAGTACTTC. Amino acid sequence: CASSLVSSSYEQYF.